The sequence of this TCR beta chain was determined in a study of OX40 agonist ivuxolimab in advanced cancers. TCRdb's table, derived via immunoSEQ multiplex PCR, lists solely in-frame clones and lacks some. In the table there are 75,000 to 90,000 clones, roughly 93% of which are singletons. The CDR3 has 14 residues. Trimming removed 2 bases from V and 3 bases from J; junction bases left unmatched: 5. Per germline, CDR1 SGHRS and CDR2 YFSETQ. This clonotype originated in an adult with an advanced solid tumor such as melanoma, head and neck, liver or kidney cancer. Sequencing used CD4+ or CD8+ T cells sorted from blood, obtained in a trial of the OX40 agonist ivuxolimab. The chain joins TRBV5-1 to TRBJ2-7; 7 bases are shared with TRBD1. The CDR3: CASSFSGGIYEQYF. In DNA form, the CDR3 reads TGCGCCAGCAGCTTTTCAGGGGGTATCTACGAGCAGTACTTC.